One sample yielded the 9 T cell receptor beta chains listed below, sequenced in a study of cytomegalovirus exposure and HLA in healthy donors. PCR employed 60 Vbeta and 13 Jbeta primers. The protocol was immunoSEQ multiplex PCR, while the TCRdb copy is restricted to in-frame clones and leaves out a portion. Altogether over 100,000 clones are present, 69% being singletons, with the ten largest covering about 5%. Sequenced sample: PBMCs. The receptor set was obtained from a woman aged 70-85 years in good health and CMV-seropositive.

This chain's CDR3 is CAWSVPRRVKHEQYF. The CDR3 DNA reads TGTGCCTGGAGTGTACCCCGCAGGGTCAAACACGAGCAGTACTTC. V usage is TRBV30 and J usage is TRBJ2-7, with D perhaps matching TRBD1 (5 bases). V was trimmed by 0 bases and J by 5 bases, leaving 17 bases between them. The CDR3 covers 15 residues. The germline V gene has CDR1 GTSNPN and CDR2 SVGIG (reference sequence).

V and J are TRBV29-1 and TRBJ1-2; a weak D match, TRBD1 (5 bases). V gave up 7 bases and J gave up 0 bases, with 18 bases separating them. This CDR3 has 15 residues. The germline V gene encodes CDR1 SQVTM and CDR2 ANQGSEA. The CDR3 bases are TGCAGCGCGGAGGGAGGGGCGCTGACTAACTATGGCTACACCTTC. Protein product: CSAEGGALTNYGYTF.

The J gene is TRBJ1-5, the V gene TRBV18, with D tentatively TRBD1 (5 bases). Trimming removed 1 base at V and 5 bases at J, with 15 bases between. This CDR3 region has 16 residues. Germline CDR1 and CDR2: KGHSH and LQKENI. CDR3 amino acids: CASSPRRGSSDQPQHF. The CDR3 DNA is TGTGCCAGCTCACCACGGCGGGGGAGTTCGGATCAGCCCCAGCATTTT. The full variable domain, rest sourced from reference TRBV18 and TRBJ1-5, is NAGVMQNPRHLVRRRGQEARLRCSPMKGHSHVYWYRQLPEEGLKFMVYLQKENIIDESGMPKERFSAEFPKEGPSILRIQQVVRGDSAAYFCASSPRRGSSDQPQHFGDGTRLSIL.

The chain recombines TRBV19 with TRBJ1-4; D not certain. The CDR3 extends over 15 amino acids. The V gene lost 4 bases and the J gene lost 8 bases, with 17 bases spanning the gap. Germline V gene sequence: CDR1 LNHDA, CDR2 SQIVND (reference sequence). CDR3 sequence (DNA): TGTGCCAGTAGTACACGAGGGATAGGAGAAGAAAAACTGTTTTTT. Residues: CASSTRGIGEEKLFF.

CDR3 region: CASSEGRQGGTGYTF. The CDR3 region has the DNA TGTGCCAGCAGTGAAGGTCGACAGGGAGGTACTGGCTACACCTTC. The V and J genes are TRBV6-1 and TRBJ1-2, with 7 nucleotides matching TRBD1. The V segment lost 1 base and the J segment 7 bases; nucleotides outside the gene matches: 9. The CDR3 runs 15 residues. Germline loops: CDR1 MNHNS, CDR2 SASEGT.

V and J are TRBV4-3 and TRBJ2-1, with TRBD1 as a possible D gene (6 bases). The CDR3 is made up of 16 amino acids. Germline lookup yields CDR1 LGHNA and CDR2 YSLEER. V shed 3 bases and J shed 6 bases, with 18 bases lying between them. The CDR3 loop is CASSQAFGLGANEQFF. As DNA, the CDR3 is TGCGCCAGCAGCCAGGCTTTTGGACTGGGGGCCAATGAGCAGTTCTTC.

The chain joins TRBV2 to TRBJ2-1; 11 bases fit TRBD2. V lost 0 bases and J lost 6; bases outside the gene matches: 1. There are 15 residues in the CDR3. Per the germline V gene, CDR1 is SNHLY and CDR2 is FYNNEI. CDR3 sequence: CASSEASGGVNEQFF. Here the CDR3 DNA reads TGTGCCAGCAGTGAAGCTAGCGGGGGGGTCAATGAGCAGTTCTTC.

This clone appeared a single time. V and J are TRBV5-6 and TRBJ2-5; 8 positions agree with TRBD2. V trimming: 6 bases; J trimming: 1 base; junction bases outside the gene matches: 8. The CDR3 spans 15 residues. Germline CDR1 SGHDT, CDR2 YYEEEE. The CDR3 region is CASILRGGLQETQYF. Written as DNA, the CDR3 is TGTGCCAGCATTTTACGGGGGGGACTCCAAGAGACCCAGTACTTC.

The rearrangement uses TRBV7-2 and TRBJ2-5, with D perhaps matching TRBD1 (5 bases). This CDR3 spans 15 amino acids. CDR1 is SGHTA and CDR2 is FQGNSA in the germline V gene. V was trimmed by 5 bases and J by 4 bases, leaving 17 bases between them. The CDR3 is CASSLNQGRTETQYF. The DNA for the CDR3 is TGTGCCAGCAGCCTAAACCAGGGCCGAACAGAGACCCAGTACTTC.